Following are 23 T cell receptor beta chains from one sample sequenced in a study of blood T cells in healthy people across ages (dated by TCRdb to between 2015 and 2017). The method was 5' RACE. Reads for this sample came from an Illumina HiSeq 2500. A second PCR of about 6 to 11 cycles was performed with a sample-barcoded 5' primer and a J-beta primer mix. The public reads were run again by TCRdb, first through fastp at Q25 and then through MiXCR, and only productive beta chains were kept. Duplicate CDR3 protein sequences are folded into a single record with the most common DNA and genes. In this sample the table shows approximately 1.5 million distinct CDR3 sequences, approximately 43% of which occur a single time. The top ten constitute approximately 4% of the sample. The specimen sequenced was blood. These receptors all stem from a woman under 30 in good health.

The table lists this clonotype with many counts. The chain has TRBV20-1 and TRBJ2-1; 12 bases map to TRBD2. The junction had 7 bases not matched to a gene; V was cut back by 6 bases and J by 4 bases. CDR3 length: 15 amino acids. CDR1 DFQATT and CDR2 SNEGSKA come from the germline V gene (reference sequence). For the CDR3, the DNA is TGCAGTGCAAGGACTAGCGGGGTCTTTTACAATGAGCAGTTCTTC. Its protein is CSARTSGVFYNEQFF.

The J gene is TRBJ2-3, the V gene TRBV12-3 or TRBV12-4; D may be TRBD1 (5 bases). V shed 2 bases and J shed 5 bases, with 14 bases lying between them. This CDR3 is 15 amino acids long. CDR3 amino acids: CASSLRQGWVDTQYF. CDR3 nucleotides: TGTGCCAGCAGTTTACGGCAGGGATGGGTAGATACGCAGTATTTT.

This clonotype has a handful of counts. CDR3 sequence: CASSDSGIVFYNEQFF. The CDR3 DNA sequence: TGTGCCAGCAGTGATAGCGGGATAGTCTTTTACAATGAGCAGTTCTTC. This sequence joins TRBV2 and TRBJ2-1; 8 positions agree with TRBD2. CDR1 and CDR2 (germline): SNHLY, FYNNEI. J was trimmed by 4 bases and V by 3 bases; bases with no gene match: 8. CDR3 length: 16 residues.

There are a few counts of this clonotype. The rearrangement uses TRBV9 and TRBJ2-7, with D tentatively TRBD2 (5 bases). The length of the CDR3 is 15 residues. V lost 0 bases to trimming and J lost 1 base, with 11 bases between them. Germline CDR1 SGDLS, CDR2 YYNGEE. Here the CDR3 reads CASSVVVSVSYEQYF. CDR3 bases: TGTGCCAGCAGCGTAGTAGTTAGCGTGTCCTACGAGCAGTACTTC. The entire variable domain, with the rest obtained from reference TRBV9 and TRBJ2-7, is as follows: DSGVTQTPKHLITATGQRVTLRCSPRSGDLSVYWYQQSLDQGLQFLIQYYNGEERAKGNILERFSAQQFPDLHSELNLSSLELGDSALYFCASSVVVSVSYEQYFGPGTRLTVT.

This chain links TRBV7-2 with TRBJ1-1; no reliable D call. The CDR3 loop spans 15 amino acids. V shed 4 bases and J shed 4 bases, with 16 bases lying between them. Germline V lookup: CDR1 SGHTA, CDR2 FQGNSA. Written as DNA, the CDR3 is TGTGCCAGCAGCTCTCGGACGGGCCTGAGCACTGAAGCTTTCTTT. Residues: CASSSRTGLSTEAFF.

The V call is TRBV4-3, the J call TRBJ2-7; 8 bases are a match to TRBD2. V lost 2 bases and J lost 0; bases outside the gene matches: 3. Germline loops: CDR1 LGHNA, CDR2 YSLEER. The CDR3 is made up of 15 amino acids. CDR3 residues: CASSQRLASSYEQYF. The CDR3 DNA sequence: TGCGCCAGCAGCCAACGACTAGCGAGCTCCTACGAGCAGTACTTC.

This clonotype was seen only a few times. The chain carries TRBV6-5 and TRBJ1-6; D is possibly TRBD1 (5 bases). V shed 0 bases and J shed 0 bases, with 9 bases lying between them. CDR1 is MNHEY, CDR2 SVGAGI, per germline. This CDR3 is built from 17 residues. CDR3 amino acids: CASSYSWTPSYNSPLHF. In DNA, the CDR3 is TGTGCCAGCAGTTACTCGTGGACACCCTCCTATAATTCACCCCTCCACTTT.

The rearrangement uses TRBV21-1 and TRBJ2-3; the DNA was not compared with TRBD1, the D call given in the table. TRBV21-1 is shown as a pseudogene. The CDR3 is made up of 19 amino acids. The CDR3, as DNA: TGTGCCAGCAGCAGGACGCCCCCCGGGACAGGCACAAGCACAGATACGCAGTATTTT. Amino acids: CASSRTPPGTGTSTDTQYF.

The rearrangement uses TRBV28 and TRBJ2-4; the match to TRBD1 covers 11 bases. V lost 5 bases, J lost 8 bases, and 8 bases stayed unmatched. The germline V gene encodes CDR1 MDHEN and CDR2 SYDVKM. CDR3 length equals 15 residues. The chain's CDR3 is CASSPRTGGWDIQYF. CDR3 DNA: TGTGCCAGCAGTCCCCGGACAGGGGGCTGGGACATTCAGTACTTC.

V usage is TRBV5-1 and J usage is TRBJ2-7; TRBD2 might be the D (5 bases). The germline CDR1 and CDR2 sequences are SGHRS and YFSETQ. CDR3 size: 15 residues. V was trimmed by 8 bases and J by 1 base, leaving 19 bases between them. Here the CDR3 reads CASHYRLGESYEQYF. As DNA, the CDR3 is TGCGCCAGTCACTACCGTCTCGGGGAATCCTACGAGCAGTACTTC. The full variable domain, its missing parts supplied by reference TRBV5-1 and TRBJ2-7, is KAGVTQTPRYLIKTRGQQVTLSCSPISGHRSVSWYQQTPGQGLQFLFEYFSETQRNKGNFPGRFSGRQFSNSRSEMNVSTLELGDSALYLCASHYRLGESYEQYFGPGTRLTVT.

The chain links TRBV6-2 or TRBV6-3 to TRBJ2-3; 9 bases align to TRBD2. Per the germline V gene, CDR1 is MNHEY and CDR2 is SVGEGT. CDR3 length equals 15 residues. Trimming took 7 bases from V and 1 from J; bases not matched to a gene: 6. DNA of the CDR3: TGTGCCAGCAATATAGCGGGAGTTCGCACAGATACGCAGTATTTT. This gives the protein CASNIAGVRTDTQYF.

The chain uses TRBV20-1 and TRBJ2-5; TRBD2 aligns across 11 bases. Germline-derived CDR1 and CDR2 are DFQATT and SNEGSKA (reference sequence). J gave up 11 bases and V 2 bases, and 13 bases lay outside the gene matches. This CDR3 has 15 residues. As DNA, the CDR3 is TGCAGTGCTAGAAACCCGGGACTAGCGGCTTCTGAGCAGTACTTC. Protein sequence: CSARNPGLAASEQYF.

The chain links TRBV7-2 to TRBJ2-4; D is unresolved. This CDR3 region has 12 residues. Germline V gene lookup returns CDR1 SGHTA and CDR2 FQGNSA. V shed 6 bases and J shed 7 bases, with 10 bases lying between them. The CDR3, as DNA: TGTGCCAGCAGTTCTGACACGAACATTCAGTACTTC. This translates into CASSSDTNIQYF.

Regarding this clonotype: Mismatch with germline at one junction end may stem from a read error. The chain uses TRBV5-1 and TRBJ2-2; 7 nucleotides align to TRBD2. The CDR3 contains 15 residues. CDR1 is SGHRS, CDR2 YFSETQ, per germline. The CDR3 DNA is TGCGCCAGCAGCTCCGGGACTACCAACACCGCGGAGCTGTTTTTT. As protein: CASSSGTTNTAELFF.

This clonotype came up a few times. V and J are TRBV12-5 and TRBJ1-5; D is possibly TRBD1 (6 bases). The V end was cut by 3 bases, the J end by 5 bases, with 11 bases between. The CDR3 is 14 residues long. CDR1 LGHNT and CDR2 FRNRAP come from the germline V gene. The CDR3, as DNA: TGTGCTAGTGGTTTTGGGGGCGCGGATCAGCCCCAGCATTTT. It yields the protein CASGFGGADQPQHF.

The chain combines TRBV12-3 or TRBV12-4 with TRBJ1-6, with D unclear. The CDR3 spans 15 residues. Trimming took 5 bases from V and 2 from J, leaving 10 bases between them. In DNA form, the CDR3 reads TGTGCCAGCAGTCGGGGAGTCGCCTATAATTCACCCCTCCACTTT. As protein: CASSRGVAYNSPLHF.

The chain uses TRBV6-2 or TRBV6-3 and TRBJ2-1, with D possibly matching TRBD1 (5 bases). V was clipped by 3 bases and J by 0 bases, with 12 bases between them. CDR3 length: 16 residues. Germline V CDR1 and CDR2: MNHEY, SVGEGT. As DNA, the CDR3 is TGTGCCAGCAGTTATGCCCAGGGTAGCTCCTACAATGAGCAGTTCTTC. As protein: CASSYAQGSSYNEQFF.

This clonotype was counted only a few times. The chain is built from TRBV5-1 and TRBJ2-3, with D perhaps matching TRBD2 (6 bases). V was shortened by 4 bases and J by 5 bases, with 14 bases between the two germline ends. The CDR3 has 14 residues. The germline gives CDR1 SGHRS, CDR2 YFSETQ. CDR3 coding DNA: TGCGCCAGCAGCACCGGAGGGCGGCAAGATACGCAGTATTTT. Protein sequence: CASSTGGRQDTQYF.

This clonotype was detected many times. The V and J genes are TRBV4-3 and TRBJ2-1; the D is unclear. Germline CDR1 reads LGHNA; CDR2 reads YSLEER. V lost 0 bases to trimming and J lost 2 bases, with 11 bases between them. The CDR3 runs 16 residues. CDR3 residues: CASSQEKSAPYNEQFF. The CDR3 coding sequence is TGCGCCAGCAGCCAAGAGAAGTCGGCCCCCTACAATGAGCAGTTCTTC.

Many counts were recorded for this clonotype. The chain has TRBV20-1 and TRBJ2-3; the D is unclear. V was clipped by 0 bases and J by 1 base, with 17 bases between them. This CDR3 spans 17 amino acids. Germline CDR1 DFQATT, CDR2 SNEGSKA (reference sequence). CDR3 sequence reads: CSAREPRIQVGTDTQYF. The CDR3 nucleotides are TGCAGTGCTAGAGAGCCCCGAATACAAGTAGGCACAGATACGCAGTATTTT.

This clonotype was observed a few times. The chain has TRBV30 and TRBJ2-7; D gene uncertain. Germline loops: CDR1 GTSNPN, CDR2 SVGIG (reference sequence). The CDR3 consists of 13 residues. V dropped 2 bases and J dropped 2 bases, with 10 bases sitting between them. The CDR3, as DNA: TGTGCCTGGAGTCGCTACTCAGCCTACGAGCAGTACTTC. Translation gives CAWSRYSAYEQYF.

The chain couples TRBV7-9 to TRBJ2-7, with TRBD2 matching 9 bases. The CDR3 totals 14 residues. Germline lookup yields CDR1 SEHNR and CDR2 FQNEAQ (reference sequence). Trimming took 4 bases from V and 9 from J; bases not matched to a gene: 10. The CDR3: CASSSTGTSLGQYF. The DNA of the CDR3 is TGTGCCAGCAGCTCAACCGGGACTAGCCTTGGGCAGTACTTC.

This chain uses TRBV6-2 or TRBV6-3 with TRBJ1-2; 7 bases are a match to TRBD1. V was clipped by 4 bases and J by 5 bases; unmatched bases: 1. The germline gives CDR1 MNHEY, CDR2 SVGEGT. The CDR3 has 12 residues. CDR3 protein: CASSWGQYGYTF. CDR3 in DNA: TGTGCCAGCAGTTGGGGACAGTATGGCTACACCTTC.